The 26 T cell receptor beta chains reported below all come from one sample, sequenced in a study of shared clonotypes between healthy human individuals. The repertoire was sequenced with immunoSEQ multiplex PCR; TCRdb's copy has only in-frame clones and lacks some. The sample has around 1,100,000 clones; 60% to 85% are singletons. Sequenced input: memory CD4+ T cells from PBMCs. Documented subset: CD45RA-negative fraction. The source is a man between 18 and 29 years old in good health. Some clones in this sample may be carry-over from other donors' samples.

V is TRBV7-9 and J is TRBJ2-3; 8 bases align to TRBD1. V lost 2 bases, J lost 4 bases, and 5 bases stayed unmatched. The CDR3 length is 15 residues. CDR1 SEHNR and CDR2 FQNEAQ come from the germline V gene (reference sequence). In DNA form, the CDR3 reads TGTGCCAGCAGCTTATGGGACAGGTTAGCAGATACGCAGTATTTT. It yields the protein CASSLWDRLADTQYF.

The chain recombines TRBV28 with TRBJ2-7; 10 bases fit TRBD1. This CDR3 is 14 amino acids long. Unmatched junction bases numbered 6, after V lost 6 bases and J lost 4 bases. CDR1 and CDR2 (germline): MDHEN, SYDVKM. The CDR3 reads CASSRGTGAYEQYF. In nucleotides, the CDR3 is TGTGCCAGCAGCCGGGGGACAGGGGCTTACGAGCAGTACTTC.

V usage is TRBV30 and J usage is TRBJ2-1; 8 bases are shared with TRBD1. After removal of 3 bases from V and 3 bases from J, the junction contained 4 bases not matched to a gene. This CDR3 has 14 amino acids. CDR1 is GTSNPN and CDR2 is SVGIG in the germline V gene (reference sequence). The CDR3 loop is CAWSSGQGYNEQFF. The CDR3 bases are TGTGCCTGGAGCTCAGGACAGGGCTACAATGAGCAGTTCTTC.

The V call is TRBV28, the J call TRBJ2-7, with D tentatively TRBD1 or TRBD2 (6 bases each). Germline CDR1 reads MDHEN; CDR2 reads SYDVKM. V dropped 7 bases and J dropped 3 bases, with 16 bases sitting between them. The CDR3 contains 14 residues. Written as DNA, the CDR3 is TGTGCCAGCAAACTCGGGGGCGGCAACTACGAGCAGTACTTC. Protein product: CASKLGGGNYEQYF.

The chain recombines TRBV28 with TRBJ1-5, with 9 bases fitting TRBD1. The germline V gene encodes CDR1 MDHEN and CDR2 SYDVKM. V shed 4 bases, J shed 6 bases, and the junction held 7 bases outside the gene matches. The CDR3 loop spans 15 amino acids. The chain's CDR3 is CASSSTDRGGQPQHF. The CDR3 nucleotides read TGTGCCAGCAGTTCGACTGACAGGGGGGGTCAGCCCCAGCATTTT.

This chain joins TRBV12-5 and TRBJ2-3; the D is unclear. Trimming pared 4 bases from V and 6 bases from J, leaving 11 bases between. The CDR3 contains 13 residues. Per the germline V gene, CDR1 is LGHNT and CDR2 is FRNRAP. DNA of the CDR3: TGTGCTAGTGGTTCCAGCGAGTCTGATACGCAGTATTTT. Residues: CASGSSESDTQYF.

The chain employs TRBV10-3 and TRBJ1-1, with D perhaps TRBD1 (5 bases). The CDR3 sequence is 14 residues long. Between the trimmed V and J ends, which lost 6 bases and 3 bases, there was a span of 14 bases. Germline values: CDR1 ENHRY, CDR2 SYGVKD. This CDR3 is CAIRGDVGDTEAFF. The CDR3 DNA follows: TGTGCCATCAGGGGGGACGTAGGGGACACTGAAGCTTTCTTT.

This chain uses TRBV18 with TRBJ2-1, with 10 bases aligning to TRBD2. Germline CDR1 KGHSH, CDR2 LQKENI. The CDR3 has 16 residues. V lost 0 bases and J lost 6; bases outside the gene matches: 5. The CDR3: CASSPPGLAGANEQFF. The CDR3 DNA reads as TGTGCCAGCTCACCACCAGGGCTAGCGGGAGCCAATGAGCAGTTCTTC.

The chain links TRBV18 to TRBJ1-1, with 8 bases identical to TRBD1. The length of the CDR3 is 12 residues. Germline CDR1 is KGHSH and CDR2 is LQKENI. With 7 bases clipped from V and 11 bases from J, the junction kept 9 bases outside the gene matches. The CDR3 is CASLTIRGLAFF. The CDR3 DNA reads TGTGCCAGCTTGACGATCAGGGGGCTGGCTTTCTTT.

This rearrangement joins TRBV11-3 to TRBJ2-1, with D perhaps matching TRBD2 (7 bases). V was pared by 5 bases and J by 4 bases, with 15 bases between. Germline values: CDR1 SGHNT, CDR2 YENEEA. CDR3 length equals 15 residues. CDR3 residues: CASSPGGQRYNEQFF. The DNA for the CDR3 is TGTGCCAGCAGCCCGGGGGGCCAAAGATACAATGAGCAGTTCTTC. The complete variable domain, with remaining parts taken from reference TRBV11-3 and TRBJ2-1, reads EAGVVQSPRYKIIEKKQPVAFWCNPISGHNTLYWYLQNLGQGPELLIRYENEEAVDDSQLPKDRFSAERLKGVDSTLKIQPAELGDSAVYLCASSPGGQRYNEQFFGPGTRLTVL.

Points on this clone: A single base separates this from a much larger clone, so it may be a read error. J is TRBJ2-5 and V is TRBV7-3; 8 nucleotides align to TRBD2. This CDR3 spans 15 amino acids. CDR1 is SGHTA, CDR2 FQGTGA, per germline. V lost 5 bases, J lost 5 bases, and 10 bases stayed unmatched. The CDR3 region has the DNA TGTGCCAGCAGCGTATACGGACTAGCCGAGGAGACCCAGTACTTC. It is translated as CASSVYGLAEETQYF.

The chain joins TRBV29-1 to TRBJ1-2, with D hard to call. The V gene's germline CDR1 is SQVTM and CDR2 ANQGSEA. This CDR3 is built from 12 residues. Trimming stripped 3 bases from V and 4 bases from J, with 9 bases between. This CDR3 is CSVEVKGYGYTF. CDR3 bases: TGCAGCGTTGAGGTCAAGGGCTATGGCTACACCTTC.

This rearrangement joins TRBV5-1 to TRBJ1-2; D ambiguous. The CDR3 consists of 14 residues. Germline V gene sequence: CDR1 SGHRS, CDR2 YFSETQ. Between the trimmed V and J ends, which lost 4 bases and 6 bases, there was a span of 16 bases. CDR3 sequence: CASSPLGPLDGYTF. The CDR3 nucleotides read TGCGCCAGCAGCCCCCTTGGCCCACTGGATGGCTACACCTTC.

The rearrangement links TRBV2 to TRBJ1-1; tentative D call: TRBD1 (5 bases). The V end lost 8 bases, the J end lost 1 base, and 17 bases lay between the germline ends. Germline lookup yields CDR1 SNHLY and CDR2 FYNNEI. The CDR3 sequence is 15 residues long. CDR3 region: CASPARRGGNTEAFF. CDR3 nucleotide sequence: TGTGCCAGCCCAGCCCGTAGGGGTGGGAACACTGAAGCTTTCTTT.

The rearrangement uses TRBV28 and TRBJ2-7, with D unresolved. Trimming cost V 6 bases and J 0 bases, with 15 bases left between them. CDR1 and CDR2 (germline): MDHEN, SYDVKM. The CDR3 extends over 15 amino acids. In DNA, the CDR3 is TGTGCCAGCAGACTGGGCGGAACAAACTCCTACGAGCAGTACTTC. It translates to CASRLGGTNSYEQYF.

V and J are TRBV5-1 and TRBJ2-2, with D unclear. Germline values: CDR1 SGHRS, CDR2 YFSETQ. The germline V and J ends were trimmed by 4 bases and 7 bases, with 11 bases remaining between them. This CDR3 has 13 amino acids. The CDR3 DNA reads as TGCGCCAGCAGCCTCGGACGAATCGGGGAGCTGTTTTTT. It codes for CASSLGRIGELFF. The full variable domain, with the rest looked up from reference TRBV5-1 and TRBJ2-2, is KAGVTQTPRYLIKTRGQQVTLSCSPISGHRSVSWYQQTPGQGLQFLFEYFSETQRNKGNFPGRFSGRQFSNSRSEMNVSTLELGDSALYLCASSLGRIGELFFGEGSRLTVL.

The rearrangement joins TRBV7-2 to TRBJ2-7, with D uncertain. The V gene lost 2 bases and the J gene lost 2 bases, with 16 bases spanning the gap. This CDR3 is 16 amino acids long. Germline V gene sequence: CDR1 SGHTA, CDR2 FQGNSA. CDR3 bases: TGTGCCAGCAGCTTACAACAAGGCTCGATCCCCTACGAGCAGTACTTC. It yields the protein CASSLQQGSIPYEQYF.

The genes are TRBV28 and TRBJ1-1; the D gene is possibly TRBD1 (5 bases). Trimming removed 1 base from V and 6 bases from J, with 15 bases in between. The CDR3 sequence is 15 residues long. Germline V CDR1 and CDR2: MDHEN, SYDVKM. CDR3 in amino acids: CASSLLAGSISEAFF. CDR3 DNA sequence: TGTGCCAGCAGTTTATTAGCAGGGAGTATATCTGAAGCTTTCTTT. The full variable domain, its missing parts supplied by reference TRBV28 and TRBJ1-1, is DVKVTQSSRYLVKRTGEKVFLECVQDMDHENMFWYRQDPGLGLRLIYFSYDVKMKEKGDIPEGYSVSREKKERFSLILESASTNQTSMYLCASSLLAGSISEAFFGQGTRLTVV.

Concerning this clone itself: One junction end disagrees with the germline gene, perhaps due to a read error. The chain combines TRBV15 with TRBJ1-4; 7 bases are shared with TRBD1. Germline CDR1 and CDR2: LNHNV and YYDKDF (reference sequence). This CDR3 spans 11 amino acids. The CDR3 region is CATSRDWAGGF. The CDR3, as DNA: TGTGCCACCAGCAGAGATTGGGCAGGGGGTTTT. The full variable domain, with the rest looked up from reference TRBV15 and TRBJ1-4, is DAMVIQNPRYQVTQFGKPVTLSCSQTLNHNVMYWYQQKSSQAPKLLFHYYDKDFNNEADTPDNFQSRRPNTSFCFLDIRSPGLGDTAMYLCATSRDWAGGFGSGTQLSVL.

The chain carries TRBV21-1 and TRBJ2-7; the D call in the table, TRBD1, was not verified against the DNA. TRBV21-1 corresponds to a pseudogene. The CDR3 is 14 residues long. CDR3 sequence reads: CASSKRGQGQEQYF. As DNA, the CDR3 is TGTGCCAGCAGCAAGCGGGGACAGGGACAGGAGCAGTACTTC.

Comments on this clone: Other DNA sequences of this sample code for an identical CDR3. J is TRBJ1-4 and V is TRBV5-1, with 7 bases identical to TRBD1. Losses at the gene ends were 0 bases for V and 4 bases for J; bases not matched to a gene: 3. From germline, CDR1 is SGHRS and CDR2 YFSETQ. The CDR3 runs 15 residues. In DNA, the CDR3 is TGCGCCAGCAGCTTGGATGGACAGGTTAATGAAAAACTGTTTTTT. It yields the protein CASSLDGQVNEKLFF.

This clone was detected once. The V gene is TRBV11-2, the J gene TRBJ2-1, with D possibly called TRBD1 or TRBD2 (5 bases each). The CDR3 sequence is 14 residues long. Germline V gives CDR1 SGHAT, CDR2 FQNNGV. V gave up 7 bases and J gave up 8 bases, with 18 bases separating them. For the CDR3, the DNA is TGTGCCAGCACGGGATTCAGGGTTGATTATGAGCAGTTCTTC. It is translated as CASTGFRVDYEQFF. The complete variable domain, with remaining parts taken from reference TRBV11-2 and TRBJ2-1, reads EAGVAQSPRYKIIEKRQSVAFWCNPISGHATLYWYQQILGQGPKLLIQFQNNGVVDDSQLPKDRFSAERLKGVDSTLKIQPAKLEDSAVYLCASTGFRVDYEQFFGPGTRLTVL.

The sample holds one count of this clone. The V and J genes are TRBV28 and TRBJ1-5; possible D gene TRBD1, 6 bases. Germline CDR1 reads MDHEN; CDR2 reads SYDVKM. The CDR3 has 16 amino acids. V shed 1 base and J shed 3 bases, with 13 bases lying between them. The CDR3 protein is CASSLFGRGYNQPQHF. DNA of the CDR3: TGTGCCAGCAGTTTATTTGGCAGGGGTTACAATCAGCCCCAGCATTTT. The whole variable domain, remainder taken from reference TRBV28 and TRBJ1-5, is DVKVTQSSRYLVKRTGEKVFLECVQDMDHENMFWYRQDPGLGLRLIYFSYDVKMKEKGDIPEGYSVSREKKERFSLILESASTNQTSMYLCASSLFGRGYNQPQHFGDGTRLSIL.

The rearrangement uses TRBV7-9 and TRBJ1-2; D possibly corresponds to TRBD1 (6 bases). Germline loops: CDR1 SEHNR, CDR2 FQNEAQ (reference sequence). This CDR3 comprises 13 residues. The V gene lost 6 bases and the J gene lost 4 bases, with 12 bases spanning the gap. In DNA, the CDR3 is TGTGCCAGCAGTCAACAGGGTGGCTATGGCTACACCTTC. Protein product: CASSQQGGYGYTF.

CDR3 in DNA: TGCAGCGTCCATCTTACAGGGACTGGAAACACCATATATTTT. It translates to CSVHLTGTGNTIYF. The V gene is TRBV29-1, the J gene TRBJ1-3; D is possibly TRBD1 (6 bases). The CDR3 is 14 amino acids. The V gene's germline CDR1 is SQVTM and CDR2 ANQGSEA. V gave up 6 bases and J gave up 2 bases, with 14 bases separating them. Full variable domain (rest looked up from reference TRBV29-1 and TRBJ1-3): SAVISQKPSRDICQRGTSLTIQCQVDSQVTMMFWYRQQPGQSLTLIATANQGSEATYESGFVIDKFPISRPNLTFSTLTVSNMSPEDSSIYLCSVHLTGTGNTIYFGEGSWLTVV.

The chain uses TRBV6-1 and TRBJ2-3, with D perhaps given as TRBD1 or TRBD2 (5 bases each). V was pared by 2 bases and J by 1 base, with 13 bases between. Germline CDR1 and CDR2: MNHNS and SASEGT. The CDR3 consists of 16 residues. CDR3 protein: CASSEFGGGGTDTQYF. The CDR3 region has the DNA TGTGCCAGCAGTGAATTTGGGGGTGGAGGCACAGATACGCAGTATTTT.